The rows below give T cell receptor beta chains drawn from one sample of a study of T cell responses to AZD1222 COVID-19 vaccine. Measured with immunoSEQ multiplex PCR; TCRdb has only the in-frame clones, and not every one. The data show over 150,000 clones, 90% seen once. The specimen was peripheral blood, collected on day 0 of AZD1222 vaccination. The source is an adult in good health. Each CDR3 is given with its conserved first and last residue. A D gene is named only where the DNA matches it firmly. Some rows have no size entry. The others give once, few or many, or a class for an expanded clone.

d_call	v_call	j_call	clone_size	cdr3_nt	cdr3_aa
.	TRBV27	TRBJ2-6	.	TGTGCCAGCAGTGACGACGGGGTCGCCCTGAGGGGGGCCAACGTCCTGACTTTC	CASSDDGVALRGANVLTF
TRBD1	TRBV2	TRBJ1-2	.	TGTGCCAGCACTCTCGGACAGGGAGGGAACTATGGCTACACCTTC	CASTLGQGGNYGYTF
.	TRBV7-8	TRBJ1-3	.	TGTGCCAGCAGCCAACCCCCACAGCACTCTGGAAACACCATATATTTT	CASSQPPQHSGNTIYF
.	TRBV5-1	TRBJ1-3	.	TGCGCCAGCAGCCCTGCGGGGGCTTCTGGAAACACCATATATTTT	CASSPAGASGNTIYF
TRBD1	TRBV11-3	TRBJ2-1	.	TGTGCCAGCAGCTTAGAGGGACAGGAAGTTTACAATGAGCAGTTCTTC	CASSLEGQEVYNEQFF
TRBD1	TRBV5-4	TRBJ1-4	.	TGTGCCAGCAGCGAAAGACAGGGGCAGGGTAATGAAAAACTGTTTTTT	CASSERQGQGNEKLFF
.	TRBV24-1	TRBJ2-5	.	TGTGCCACCAGTAGCAGGGGAGTGGGGCAAGAGACCCAGTACTTC	CATSSRGVGQETQYF
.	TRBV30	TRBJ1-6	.	TGTGCCTGGAGTGTACGGGGGACTAGCACAAATTCACCCCTCCACTTT	CAWSVRGTSTNSPLHF
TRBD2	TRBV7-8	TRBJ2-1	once	TGTGCCAGCAGCCTTCCCAGACTAGCGGGATACAATGAGCAGTTCTTC	CASSLPRLAGYNEQFF
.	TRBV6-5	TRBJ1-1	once	TGTGCCAGCAGTTACGTCGGGGAGAACACTGAAGCTTTCTTT	CASSYVGENTEAFF
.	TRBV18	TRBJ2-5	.	TGTGCCAGCTCACCGGGGGCGGAGACCCAGTACTTC	CASSPGAETQYF
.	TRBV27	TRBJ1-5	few	TGTGCCAGCAGCGCCACCGTTGGGGCAGAGGGGCAGCCCCAGCATTTT	CASSATVGAEGQPQHF
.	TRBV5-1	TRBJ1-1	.	TGCGCCAGCAGCTTGGGGGCAGGGGAACTAGAAGCTTTCTTT	CASSLGAGELEAFF
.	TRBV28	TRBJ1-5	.	TGTGCCAGCAGTTTACCCCCTGATCAGCCCCAGCATTTT	CASSLPPDQPQHF
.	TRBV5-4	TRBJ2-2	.	TGTGCCAGCAGCCCCATACAGGGAACGGCCGGGGAGCTGTTTTTT	CASSPIQGTAGELFF
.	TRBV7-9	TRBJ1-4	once	TGTGCCAGCAGCGACGGATCCCGGAGTATTTCGGGAAAACTGTTTTTT	CASSDGSRSISGKLFF
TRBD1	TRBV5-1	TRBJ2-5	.	TGCGCCAGCAGTTTGAGGGGGCAAAGGTACCAAGAGACCCAGTACTTC	CASSLRGQRYQETQYF
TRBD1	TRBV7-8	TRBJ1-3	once	TGTGCCAGCAGCCTGACAGGGGCGGTCAAAAACACCATATATTTT	CASSLTGAVKNTIYF
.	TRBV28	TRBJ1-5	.	TGTGCCAGCAGTTTCTGGAGGGATGACAATCAGCCCCAGCATTTT	CASSFWRDDNQPQHF
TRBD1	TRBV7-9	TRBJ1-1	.	TGTGCCAGCAGCGGATTCGACAGGGTGGGAACTGAAGCTTTCTTT	CASSGFDRVGTEAFF
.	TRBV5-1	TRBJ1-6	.	TGCGCCAGCAGCCCCAAAAGGGGTTCACCCCTCCACTTT	CASSPKRGSPLHF
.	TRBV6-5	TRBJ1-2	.	TGTGCCAGCACCACCGGCTCTTCGGGGAGAGGCTACACCTTC	CASTTGSSGRGYTF
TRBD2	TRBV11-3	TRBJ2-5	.	TGTGCCATCGAGGAGCGGGGTGGGGAGACCCAGTACTTC	CAIEERGGETQYF
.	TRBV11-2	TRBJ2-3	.	TGTGCCAGCAGCCCCTACAGCGGGAGCACAGATACGCAGTATTTT	CASSPYSGSTDTQYF
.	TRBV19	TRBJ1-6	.	TGTGCCAGTAGTCGGACAGCGGGGAATTCACCCCTCCACTTT	CASSRTAGNSPLHF
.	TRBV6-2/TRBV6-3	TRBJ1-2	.	TGTGCCAGCAGTTCAGGGAGGAAAAACTATGGCTACACCTTC	CASSSGRKNYGYTF
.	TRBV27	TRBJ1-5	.	TGTGCCAGCAGTTTTGGGGGTCAGCCCCAGCATTTT	CASSFGGQPQHF
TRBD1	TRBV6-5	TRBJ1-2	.	TGTGCCAGCATCCCCGGGACAGGCCTCTATGGCTACACCTTC	CASIPGTGLYGYTF